The 7 T cell receptor beta chains below come from one sample, sequenced in a study of T cells in Graves' hyperthyroidism and ophthalmopathy. Amplification of TCR beta CDR3 regions was performed using RNA transcripts as template. Using the HTBI primer set, a first-round RT-PCR was run on the TCR CDR3. MiXCR was run by TCRdb on the multiplex PCR reads, yielding one entry per CDR3 protein. The repertoire holds 600,000 to 850,000 distinct CDR3 sequences, with roughly a sixth as singletons. Sequenced sample: blood. These receptors were collected from a woman in her forties or fifties with Graves' hyperthyroidism that later progressed to Graves' ophthalmopathy.

This clonotype was seen a few times. This chain joins TRBV6-2 or TRBV6-3 and TRBJ1-1; D not certain. Trimming pared 4 bases from V and 1 base from J, leaving 10 bases between. The germline V gene has CDR1 MNHEY and CDR2 SVGEGT. This CDR3 comprises 14 residues. CDR3 in DNA: TGTGCCAGCAGTTCCGGACCGAGGAACACTGAAGCTTTCTTT. Protein product: CASSSGPRNTEAFF.

The genes are TRBV3-1 and TRBJ2-1; D is perhaps TRBD2 (6 bases). V gave up 0 bases and J gave up 3 bases, with 12 bases separating them. CDR3 length equals 16 residues. Germline loops: CDR1 LGHDT, CDR2 YNNKEL (reference sequence). The CDR3 protein is CASSQEGQGGYNEQFF. The DNA of the CDR3 is TGTGCCAGCAGCCAAGAAGGCCAGGGAGGCTACAATGAGCAGTTCTTC.

At least ten counts were recorded for this clonotype. The chain is built from TRBV15 and TRBJ2-7; tentative D call: TRBD2 (7 bases). The CDR3 covers 13 residues. Trimming cost V 6 bases and J 7 bases, with 16 bases left between them. Per germline, CDR1 LNHNV and CDR2 YYDKDF (reference sequence). CDR3 sequence: CATSGRGAKEQYF. The CDR3, as DNA: TGTGCCACCAGTGGGAGGGGGGCAAAGGAGCAGTACTTC. The full variable domain, rest sourced from reference TRBV15 and TRBJ2-7, is DAMVIQNPRYQVTQFGKPVTLSCSQTLNHNVMYWYQQKSSQAPKLLFHYYDKDFNNEADTPDNFQSRRPNTSFCFLDIRSPGLGDTAMYLCATSGRGAKEQYFGPGTRLTVT.

This clonotype has only a few counts. This chain connects TRBV12-3 or TRBV12-4 to TRBJ2-1; D call uncertain. The CDR3 has 11 amino acids. V lost 8 bases and J 4 bases, leaving 6 bases between the germline ends. The DNA of the CDR3 is TGTGCCAGCTTAGAGTACAATGAGCAGTTCTTC. This encodes CASLEYNEQFF.

This clonotype showed up many times. This rearrangement joins TRBV6-1 to TRBJ2-7; no firm D call. The length of the CDR3 is 14 residues. The germline V gene has CDR1 MNHNS and CDR2 SASEGT. Trimming removed 5 bases at V and 0 bases at J, with 11 bases between. CDR3 loop: CASSPGRNSYEQYF. In DNA, the CDR3 is TGTGCCAGCAGTCCCGGACGGAACTCCTACGAGCAGTACTTC.

This clonotype was detected many times. V gene TRBV12-3 or TRBV12-4 combines with J gene TRBJ1-2, with 9 bases fitting TRBD1. The V and J ends lost 6 bases and 4 bases, in that order; junction bases with no gene match: 12. The CDR3 is 16 amino acids. The CDR3: CASRMGNRGRGYGYTF. CDR3 sequence (DNA): TGTGCCAGCAGAATGGGGAACAGGGGGCGAGGCTATGGCTACACCTTC.

Concerning this clonotype itself: A much larger clonotype is one base distant, so this may be a read error. This chain joins TRBV18 and TRBJ1-5, with TRBD1 matching over 8 bases. This CDR3 has 15 residues. Germline CDR1 reads KGHSH; CDR2 reads LQKENI. V lost 3 bases to trimming and J lost 11 bases; unmatched junction nucleotides: 12. In DNA, the CDR3 is TGTGCCAGCTCACCTGGGGCAGCTTCGGGACAGGCCCAGCATTTT. It is translated as CASSPGAASGQAQHF.